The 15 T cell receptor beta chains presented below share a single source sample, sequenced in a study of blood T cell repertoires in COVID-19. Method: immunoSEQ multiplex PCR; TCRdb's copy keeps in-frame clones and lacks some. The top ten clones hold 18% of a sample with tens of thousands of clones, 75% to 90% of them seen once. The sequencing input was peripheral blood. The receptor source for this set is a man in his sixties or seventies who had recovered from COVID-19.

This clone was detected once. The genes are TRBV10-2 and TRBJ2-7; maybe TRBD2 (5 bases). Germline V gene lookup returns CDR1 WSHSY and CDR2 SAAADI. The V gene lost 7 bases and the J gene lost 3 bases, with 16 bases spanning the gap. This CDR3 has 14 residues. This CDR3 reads CASKSSGNYYEQYF. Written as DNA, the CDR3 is TGCGCCAGCAAATCGAGCGGAAACTACTACGAGCAGTACTTC.

The CDR3, as DNA: TGTGCCACCAGCCTAGCCCCTGGACAGGTCTTCTCTCGCGCCTACACCTTC. The encoded protein is CATSLAPGQVFSRAYTF. V is TRBV15 and J is TRBJ1-2; 7 bases fit TRBD1. This CDR3 region has 17 residues. CDR1 and CDR2 from the germline V gene are LNHNV and YYDKDF (reference sequence). V trimming: 5 bases; J trimming: 10 bases; junction bases outside the gene matches: 22.

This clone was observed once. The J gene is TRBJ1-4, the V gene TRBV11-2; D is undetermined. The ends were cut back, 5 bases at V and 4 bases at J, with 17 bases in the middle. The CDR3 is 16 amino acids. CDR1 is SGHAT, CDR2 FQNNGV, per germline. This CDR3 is CASSRPKGSFNEKLFF. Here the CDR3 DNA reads TGTGCCAGCAGCCGACCGAAAGGGAGCTTTAATGAAAAACTGTTTTTT.

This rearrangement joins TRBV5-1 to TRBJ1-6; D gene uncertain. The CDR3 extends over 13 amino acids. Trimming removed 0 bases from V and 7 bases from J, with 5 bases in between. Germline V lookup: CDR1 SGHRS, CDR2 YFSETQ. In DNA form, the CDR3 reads TGCGCCAGCAGCTTGGCCGTCAATTCACCCCTCCACTTT. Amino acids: CASSLAVNSPLHF.

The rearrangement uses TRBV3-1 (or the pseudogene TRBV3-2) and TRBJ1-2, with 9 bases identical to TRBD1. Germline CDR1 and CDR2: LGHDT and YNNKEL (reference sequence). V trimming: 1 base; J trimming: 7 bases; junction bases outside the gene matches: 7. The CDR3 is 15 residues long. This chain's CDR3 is CASSQVQGAGSGYTF. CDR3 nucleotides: TGTGCCAGCAGCCAAGTACAGGGGGCCGGGAGTGGCTACACCTTC.

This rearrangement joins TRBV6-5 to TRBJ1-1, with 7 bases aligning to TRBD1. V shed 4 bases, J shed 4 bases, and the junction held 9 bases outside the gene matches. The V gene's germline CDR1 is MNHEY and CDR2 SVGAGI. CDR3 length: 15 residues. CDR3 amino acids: CASSSLLTGTTEAFF. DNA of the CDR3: TGTGCCAGCAGTTCCTTACTGACAGGGACCACTGAAGCTTTCTTT.

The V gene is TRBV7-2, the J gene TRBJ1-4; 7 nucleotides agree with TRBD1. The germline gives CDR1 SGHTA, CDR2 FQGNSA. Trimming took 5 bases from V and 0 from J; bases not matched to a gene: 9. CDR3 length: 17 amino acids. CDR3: CASSPRQGRSTNEKLFF. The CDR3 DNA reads TGTGCCAGCAGCCCTCGACAGGGTAGATCAACTAATGAAAAACTGTTTTTT.

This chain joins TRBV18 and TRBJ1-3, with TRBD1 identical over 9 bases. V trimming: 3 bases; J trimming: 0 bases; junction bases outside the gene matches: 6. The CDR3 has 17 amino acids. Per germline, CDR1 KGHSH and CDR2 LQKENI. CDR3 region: CASSPRGQGSSGNTIYF. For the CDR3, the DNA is TGTGCCAGCTCACCGCGGGGACAGGGTTCCTCTGGAAACACCATATATTTT.

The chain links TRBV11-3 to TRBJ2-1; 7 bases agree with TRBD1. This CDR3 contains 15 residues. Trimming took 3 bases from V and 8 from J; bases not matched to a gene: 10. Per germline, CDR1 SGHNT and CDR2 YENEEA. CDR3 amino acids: CASSLRGQRGDEQFF. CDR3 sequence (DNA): TGTGCCAGCAGCTTGAGGGGGCAAAGAGGGGATGAGCAGTTCTTC.

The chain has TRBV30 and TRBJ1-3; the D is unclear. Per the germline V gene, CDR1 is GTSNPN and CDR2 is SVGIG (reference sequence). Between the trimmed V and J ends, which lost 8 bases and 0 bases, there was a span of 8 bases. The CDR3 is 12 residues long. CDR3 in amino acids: CALGSSGNTIYF. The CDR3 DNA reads TGTGCCCTCGGTAGCTCTGGAAACACCATATATTTT. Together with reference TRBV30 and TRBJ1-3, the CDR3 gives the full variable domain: SQTIHQWPATLVQPVGSPLSLECTVEGTSNPNLYWYRQAAGRGLQLLFYSVGIGQISSEVPQNLSASRPQDRQFILSSKKLLLSDSGFYLCALGSSGNTIYFGEGSWLTVV.

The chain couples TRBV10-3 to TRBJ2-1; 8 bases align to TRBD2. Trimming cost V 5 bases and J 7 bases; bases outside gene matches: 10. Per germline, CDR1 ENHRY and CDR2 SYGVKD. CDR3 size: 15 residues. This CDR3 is CAISFDSGARNEQFF. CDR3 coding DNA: TGTGCCATCAGTTTTGATAGCGGGGCTAGGAATGAGCAGTTCTTC.

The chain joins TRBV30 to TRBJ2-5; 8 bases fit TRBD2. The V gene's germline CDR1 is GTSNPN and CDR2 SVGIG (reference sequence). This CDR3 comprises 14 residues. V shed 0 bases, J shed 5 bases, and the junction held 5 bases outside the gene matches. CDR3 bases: TGTGCCTGGAGTGTCCGGGGGGGCTTTGAGACCCAGTACTTC. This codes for CAWSVRGGFETQYF.

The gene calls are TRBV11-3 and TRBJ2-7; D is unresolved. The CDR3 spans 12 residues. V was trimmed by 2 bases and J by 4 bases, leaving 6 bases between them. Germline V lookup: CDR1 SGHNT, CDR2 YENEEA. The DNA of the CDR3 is TGTGCCAGCAGCTTATACTCTTACGAGCAGTACTTC. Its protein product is CASSLYSYEQYF.

The CDR3 region has the DNA TGTGCCAGCAGCTTGGCCCCAGGGAACACTGAAGCTTTCTTT. This sequence encodes CASSLAPGNTEAFF. The V and J genes are TRBV5-6 and TRBJ1-1; no firm D call. The CDR3 length is 14 residues. Between the trimmed V and J ends, which lost 0 bases and 1 base, there was a span of 7 bases. Germline V gene data show CDR1 as SGHDT and CDR2 as YYEEEE.

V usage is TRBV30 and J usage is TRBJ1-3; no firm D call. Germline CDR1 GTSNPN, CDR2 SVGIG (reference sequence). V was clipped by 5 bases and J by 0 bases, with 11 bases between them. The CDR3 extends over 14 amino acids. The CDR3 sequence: CAWSNGVSGNTIYF. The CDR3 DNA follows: TGTGCCTGGTCTAATGGAGTCTCTGGAAACACCATATATTTT.